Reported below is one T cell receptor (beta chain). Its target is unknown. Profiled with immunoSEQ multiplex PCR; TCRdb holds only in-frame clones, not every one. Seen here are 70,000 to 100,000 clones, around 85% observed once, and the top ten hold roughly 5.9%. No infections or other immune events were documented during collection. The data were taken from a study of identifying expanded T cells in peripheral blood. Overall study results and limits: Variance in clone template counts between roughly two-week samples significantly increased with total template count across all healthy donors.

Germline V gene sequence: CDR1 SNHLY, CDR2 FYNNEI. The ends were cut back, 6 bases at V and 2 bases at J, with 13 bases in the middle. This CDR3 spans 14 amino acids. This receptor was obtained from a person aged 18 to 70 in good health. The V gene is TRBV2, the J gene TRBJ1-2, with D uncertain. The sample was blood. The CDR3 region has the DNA TGTGCCAGCAGCACTGACATGGGAAACTATGGCTACACCTTC. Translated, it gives CASSTDMGNYGYTF.